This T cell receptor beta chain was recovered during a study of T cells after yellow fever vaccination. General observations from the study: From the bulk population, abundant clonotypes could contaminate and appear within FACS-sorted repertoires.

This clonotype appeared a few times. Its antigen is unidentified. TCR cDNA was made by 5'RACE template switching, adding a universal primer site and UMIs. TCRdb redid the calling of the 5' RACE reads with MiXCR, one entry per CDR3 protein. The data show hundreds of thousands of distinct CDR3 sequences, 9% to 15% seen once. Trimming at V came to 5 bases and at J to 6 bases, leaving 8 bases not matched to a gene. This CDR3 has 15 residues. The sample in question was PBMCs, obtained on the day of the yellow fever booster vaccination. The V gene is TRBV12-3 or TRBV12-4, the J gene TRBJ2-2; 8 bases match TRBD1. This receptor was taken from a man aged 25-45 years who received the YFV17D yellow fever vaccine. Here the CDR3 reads CASSPSDRVAGELFF. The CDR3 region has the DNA TGTGCCAGCAGTCCTTCGGACAGGGTGGCCGGGGAGCTGTTTTTT.